A single sample gave rise to the 3 T cell receptor beta chains below, sequenced in a study of regulatory and conventional T cells in breast cancer (dated by TCRdb to between 2015 and 2016). Receptor libraries were prepared by PCR. Sequencing was performed on an Illumina MiSeq. TCRdb reprocessed the public reads (quality trimming at Q25 with fastp, clone calling with MiXCR) and kept in-frame beta chains. Records with the same CDR3 protein are collapsed into one entry carrying the most frequent genes and DNA. Recorded for this sample are fewer than 20,000 distinct CDR3 sequences; about 31% of them occurred a single time. The ten biggest clones cover roughly 1.5% of the sample. The sequenced material came from conventional T cells from blood. The receptors originated from a female donor in good health.

The chain recombines TRBV20-1 with TRBJ1-5; D may be TRBD1 (6 bases). V gave up 3 bases and J gave up 6 bases, with 15 bases separating them. Germline V gives CDR1 DFQATT, CDR2 SNEGSKA (reference sequence). The CDR3 totals 14 residues. CDR3: CSASRQGRGQPQHF. Here the CDR3 DNA reads TGCAGTGCTAGTCGGCAGGGGAGGGGTCAGCCCCAGCATTTT.

This clonotype was detected a few times. The chain employs TRBV29-1 and TRBJ2-7; 10 bases map to TRBD1. The CDR3 spans 13 residues. Looked up from germline, CDR1 is SQVTM and CDR2 is ANQGSEA. V was pared by 6 bases and J by 2 bases, with 4 bases of the junction left unmatched. The CDR3 DNA sequence: TGCAGCGTGGGGGACAGGGGCACCTACGAGCAGTACTTC. It translates to CSVGDRGTYEQYF.

This clonotype was detected only a few times. This chain links TRBV29-1 with TRBJ2-5, with 7 bases that match TRBD2. This CDR3 has 13 amino acids. Per the germline V gene, CDR1 is SQVTM and CDR2 is ANQGSEA. The ends lost 6 bases at V and 2 bases at J; junction bases unmatched: 6. This chain's CDR3 is CSVRPGGQETQYF. DNA for the CDR3: TGCAGCGTAAGACCGGGAGGTCAAGAGACCCAGTACTTC.